Listed below are T cell receptor beta chains from one sample, sequenced in a study of regulatory T cells in long-lasting Graves disease. TCRdb independently ran MiXCR on the multiplex PCR reads; one entry per CDR3 protein. Of more than 650,000 distinct CDR3 sequences detected, around 30% appear once; the ten largest clones hold roughly 40%. The sample was peripheral blood mononuclear cells (PBMCs), taken when the disease was refractory, from a patient treated with antithyroid drugs. All receptors come from a female donor with Graves disease. Each CDR3 is given without its conserved first and last residue.

V	J	CDR3
TRBV12-3/TRBV12-4	TRBJ1-1	ASTLEQRPAEAF
TRBV29-1	TRBJ2-7	SVPGGTDSYEQY
TRBV7-2	TRBJ2-1	ASSSLGSYNEQF
TRBV9	TRBJ2-1	ASSVFGSGGYNEQF
TRBV7-2	TRBJ1-2	ASLIGGGDYGYT
TRBV19	TRBJ1-1	ASGVSLKTEAF
TRBV2	TRBJ1-1	ASMGQGGMNTEAF
TRBV5-1	TRBJ1-6	ASSLALLKNSPLH
TRBV10-3	TRBJ2-7	AISEGPSGNNEQY
TRBV6-1	TRBJ2-7	ASSGDRGLYEQY
TRBV12-3/TRBV12-4	TRBJ1-5	ASRQQGALNQPQH
TRBV11-2	TRBJ2-5	ASRWDLQETQY
TRBV20-1	TRBJ2-3	SARIGAGYADTQY
TRBV12-3/TRBV12-4	TRBJ2-2	ASTPRRGGGELF
TRBV12-3/TRBV12-4	TRBJ1-6	ASSTITGWNSPLH
TRBV7-9	TRBJ1-2	ASSLGLGHLGTEYGYT
TRBV5-1	TRBJ2-7	ASSLAVTGPYEQY
TRBV6-2/TRBV6-3	TRBJ1-1	ASRRPGTFNTEAF
TRBV20-1	TRBJ1-4	SARDSRVGTNEKLF
TRBV20-1	TRBJ1-5	SAREPTGYSNQPQH
TRBV5-4	TRBJ1-6	ASSSRQGMDSPLH
TRBV6-1	TRBJ2-2	ATLANTGELF
TRBV11-2	TRBJ2-7	ASSIREVEQY
TRBV28	TRBJ1-2	ASSPWLGPRVVYGYT
TRBV12-3/TRBV12-4	TRBJ1-4	ASKITNEKLF